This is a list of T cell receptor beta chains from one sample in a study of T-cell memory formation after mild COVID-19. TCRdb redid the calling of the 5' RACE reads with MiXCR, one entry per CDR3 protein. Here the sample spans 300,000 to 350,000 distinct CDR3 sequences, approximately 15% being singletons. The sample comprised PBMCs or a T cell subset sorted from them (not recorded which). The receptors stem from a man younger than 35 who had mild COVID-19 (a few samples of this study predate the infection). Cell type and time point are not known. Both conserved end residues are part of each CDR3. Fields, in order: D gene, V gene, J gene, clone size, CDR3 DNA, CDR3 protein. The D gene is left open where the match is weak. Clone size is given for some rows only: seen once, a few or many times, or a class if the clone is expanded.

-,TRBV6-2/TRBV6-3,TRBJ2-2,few,TGTGCCAGCAGTTTCCAGGAATCCGGGGAGCTGTTTTTT,CASSFQESGELFF
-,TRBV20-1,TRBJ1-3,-,TGCAGTGCTTCTCTACAGGGCCTTGGAAACACCATATATTTT,CSASLQGLGNTIYF
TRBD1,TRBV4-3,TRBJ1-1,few,TGCGCCAGCAGCCAGGAGGGACAGGGAATCACTGAAGCTTTCTTT,CASSQEGQGITEAFF
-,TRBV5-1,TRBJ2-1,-,TGCGCCAGCAGCCGGGGGTTCCTTGATGAGCAGTTCTTC,CASSRGFLDEQFF
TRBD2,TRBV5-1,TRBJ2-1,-,TGCGCCAGCAGCTTGGCCAGCGGGGGGGCCTCGTACAATGAGCAGTTCTTC,CASSLASGGASYNEQFF
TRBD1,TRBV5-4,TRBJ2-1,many,TGTGCCAGCAGCCCCCCCGGGCAGGGGGCGATCAATGAGCAGTTCTTC,CASSPPGQGAINEQFF
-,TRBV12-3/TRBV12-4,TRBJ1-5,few,TGTGCCAGCAGTTTAGGGGGAATCTCTCAGCCCCAGCATTTT,CASSLGGISQPQHF
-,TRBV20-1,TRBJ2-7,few,TGCAGTGCTAGGCGGCAGGGAACAGGCGAGCAGTACTTC,CSARRQGTGEQYF
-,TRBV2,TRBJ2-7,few,TGTGCCAGCACGATCCTAGGGGGTTCCTACGAGCAGTACTTC,CASTILGGSYEQYF
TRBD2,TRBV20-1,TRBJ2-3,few,TGCAGTGCTCCATTAGCGGGGCCCACAGATACGCAGTATTTT,CSAPLAGPTDTQYF
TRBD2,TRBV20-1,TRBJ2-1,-,TGCAGTGCTAGGTCGCTAGCGGGGGGGAGCTCCTACAATGAGCAGTTCTTC,CSARSLAGGSSYNEQFF
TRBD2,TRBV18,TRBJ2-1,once,TGTGCCAGCTCACCTTGGACTAGCCGGCATGAGCAGTTCTTC,CASSPWTSRHEQFF
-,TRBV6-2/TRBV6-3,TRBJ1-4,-,TGTGCCAGCAGTCGCGACGGGGAAAAACTGTTTTTT,CASSRDGEKLFF
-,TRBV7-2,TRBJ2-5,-,TGTGCCAGCAGCTTATTTGATAAGACCCAGTACTTC,CASSLFDKTQYF
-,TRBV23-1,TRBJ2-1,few,TGCGCCAGCCGGGGGCCTCGATTAGGATATGAGCAGTTCTTC,CASRGPRLGYEQFF
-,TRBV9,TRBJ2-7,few,TGTGCCAGCAGCCCGTGGACAGACTCCTACGAGCAGTACTTC,CASSPWTDSYEQYF
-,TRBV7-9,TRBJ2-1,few,TGTGCCAGCAGCTTAAGTTACAATGAGCAGTTCTTC,CASSLSYNEQFF
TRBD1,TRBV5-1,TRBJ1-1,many,TGCGCCAGCAGCTTGGGGACAGGGACCACTGAAGCTTTCTTT,CASSLGTGTTEAFF
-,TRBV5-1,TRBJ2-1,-,TGCGCCAGCAGCTTGGCGGACTTCTCCTACAATGAGCAGTTCTTC,CASSLADFSYNEQFF
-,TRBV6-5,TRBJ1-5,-,TGTGCCAGCAGTTACTCGACTACGCAGCCCCAGCATTTT,CASSYSTTQPQHF
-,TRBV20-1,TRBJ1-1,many,TGCAGTGCTAGAGAGCCCGGTTTGAACACTGAAGCTTTCTTT,CSAREPGLNTEAFF
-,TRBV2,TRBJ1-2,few,TGTGCCAGCAGGGCCGGGGGAGATTATGGCTACACCTTC,CASRAGGDYGYTF
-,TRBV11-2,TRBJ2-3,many,TGTGCCAGCAGCTTAAATCAGGGGGGGGATACGCAGTATTTT,CASSLNQGGDTQYF